The source of this TCR beta chain is a study of blood T cell repertoires in COVID-19. Profiling relied on immunoSEQ multiplex PCR, and the TCRdb table lists in-frame clones only, not all of them. This table has 69,000 or so clones, nearly 90% appearing once. V lost 8 bases to trimming and J lost 7 bases; unmatched junction nucleotides: 8. CDR1 is SNHLY, CDR2 FYNNEI, per germline. CDR3 length: 13 residues. Sequencing was done on a sample of peripheral blood. This chain connects TRBV2 to TRBJ1-1; 9 bases are shared with TRBD1. The sequence was collected from a man over 45 with acute or convalescent COVID-19. CDR3 nucleotide sequence: TGTGCCAGCGCGGACAGGGGAAAAATTGAAGCTTTCTTT. It yields the protein CASADRGKIEAFF.